This record covers a single TCR beta chain. The sample originates from a study of shared clonotypes between healthy human individuals. Study overall: Aged between 18 and 49, the donors were a couple of women and three men. The study used three CD4 naive, three CD4 memory, two CD8 naive and one CD8 memory plate per donor.

All donors were healthy HIV-negative adults lacking recent acute infections or vaccinations. J gave up 1 base and V 4 bases, and 14 bases lay outside the gene matches. The CDR3 has 18 amino acids. Germline V gives CDR1 MNHEY, CDR2 SMNVEV (reference sequence). In the authors' workflow: ImmunoSEQ output lacked quality scores and full-length reads, limiting matched filtering. Using immunoSEQ multiplex PCR, the repertoire was profiled, and TCRdb retains in-frame clones only, with some absent. Clone size and the V and J calls come from that table; the DNA yielded D and trimming. The repertoire holds some 1.5 million clones, with 95% to 99% as singletons.

The sequence was obtained from a man aged 25 to 40 in good health. The rearrangement links TRBV27 to TRBJ2-7; 9 bases fit TRBD1. Input material: naive CD4+ T cells sorted from blood. This sample's subset: CD45RA+ positively selected. The CDR3 sequence: CASSYRGRVLRVSYEQYF. The DNA of the CDR3 is TGTGCCAGCAGTTACAGGGGGCGCGTGTTAAGAGTTTCCTACGAGCAGTACTTC.